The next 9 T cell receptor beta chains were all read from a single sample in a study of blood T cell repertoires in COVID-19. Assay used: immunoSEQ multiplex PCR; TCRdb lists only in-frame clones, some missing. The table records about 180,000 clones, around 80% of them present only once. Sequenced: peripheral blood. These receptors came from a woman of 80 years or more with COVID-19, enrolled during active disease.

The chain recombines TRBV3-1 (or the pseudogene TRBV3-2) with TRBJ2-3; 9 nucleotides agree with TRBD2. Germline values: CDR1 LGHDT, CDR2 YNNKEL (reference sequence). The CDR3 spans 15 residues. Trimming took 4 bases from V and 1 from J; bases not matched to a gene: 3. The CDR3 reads CASSPSSGGTDTQYF. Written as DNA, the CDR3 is TGTGCCAGCAGCCCGTCTAGCGGGGGCACAGATACGCAGTATTTT.

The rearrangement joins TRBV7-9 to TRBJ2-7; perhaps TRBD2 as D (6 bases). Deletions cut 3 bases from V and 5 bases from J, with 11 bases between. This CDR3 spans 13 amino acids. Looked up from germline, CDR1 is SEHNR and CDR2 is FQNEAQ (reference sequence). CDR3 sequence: CASSLAGPDEQYF. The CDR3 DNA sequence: TGTGCCAGCAGCTTGGCGGGGCCGGACGAGCAGTACTTC.

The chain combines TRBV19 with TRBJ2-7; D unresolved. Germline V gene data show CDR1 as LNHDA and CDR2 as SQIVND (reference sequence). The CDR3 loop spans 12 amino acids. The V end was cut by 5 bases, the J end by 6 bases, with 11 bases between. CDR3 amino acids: CASSSRLSEQYF. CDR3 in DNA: TGTGCCAGTAGTTCGAGGTTGAGCGAGCAGTACTTC.

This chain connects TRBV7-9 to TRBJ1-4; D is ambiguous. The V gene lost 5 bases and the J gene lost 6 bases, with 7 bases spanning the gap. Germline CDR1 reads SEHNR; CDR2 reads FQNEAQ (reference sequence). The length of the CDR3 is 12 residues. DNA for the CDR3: TGTGCCAGCAGCCGTCCGTATGAAAAACTGTTTTTT. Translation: CASSRPYEKLFF.

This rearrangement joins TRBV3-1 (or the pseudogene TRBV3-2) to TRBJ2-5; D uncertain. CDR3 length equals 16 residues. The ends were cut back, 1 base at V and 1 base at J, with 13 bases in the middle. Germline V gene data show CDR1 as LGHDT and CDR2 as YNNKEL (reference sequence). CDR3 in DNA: TGTGCCAGCAGCCAAGTCTGGCCCGCCCTCCAAGAGACCCAGTACTTC. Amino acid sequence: CASSQVWPALQETQYF.

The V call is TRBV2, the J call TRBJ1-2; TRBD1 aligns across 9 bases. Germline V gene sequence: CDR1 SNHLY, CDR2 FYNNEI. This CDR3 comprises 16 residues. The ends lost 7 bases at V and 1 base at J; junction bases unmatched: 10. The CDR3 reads CASNRGPFEFNYGYTF. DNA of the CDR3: TGTGCCAGCAACAGGGGGCCCTTTGAATTTAACTATGGCTACACCTTC.

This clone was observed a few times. The CDR3: CASSLAQAANYGYTF. The CDR3 region has the DNA TGTGCCAGCAGTTTGGCTCAGGCCGCCAACTATGGCTACACCTTC. The chain couples TRBV28 to TRBJ1-2, with unresolved D. Trimming removed 3 bases from V and 2 bases from J, with 13 bases in between. Germline V gives CDR1 MDHEN, CDR2 SYDVKM. The CDR3 runs 15 residues.

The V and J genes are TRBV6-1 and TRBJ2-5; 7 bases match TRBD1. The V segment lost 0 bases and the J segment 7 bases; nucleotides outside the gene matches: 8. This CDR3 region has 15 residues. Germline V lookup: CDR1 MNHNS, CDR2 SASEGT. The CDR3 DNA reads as TGTGCCAGCAGTGAAGCACAGGGGACGTCGGTGACCCAGTACTTC. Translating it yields CASSEAQGTSVTQYF.

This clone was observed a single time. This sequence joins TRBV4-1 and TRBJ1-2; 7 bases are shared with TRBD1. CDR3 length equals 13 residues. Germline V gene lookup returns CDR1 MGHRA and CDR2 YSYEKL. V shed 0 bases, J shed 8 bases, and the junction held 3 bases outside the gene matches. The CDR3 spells CASSQEQGRGYTF. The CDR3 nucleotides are TGCGCCAGCAGCCAAGAACAGGGGCGCGGCTACACCTTC.